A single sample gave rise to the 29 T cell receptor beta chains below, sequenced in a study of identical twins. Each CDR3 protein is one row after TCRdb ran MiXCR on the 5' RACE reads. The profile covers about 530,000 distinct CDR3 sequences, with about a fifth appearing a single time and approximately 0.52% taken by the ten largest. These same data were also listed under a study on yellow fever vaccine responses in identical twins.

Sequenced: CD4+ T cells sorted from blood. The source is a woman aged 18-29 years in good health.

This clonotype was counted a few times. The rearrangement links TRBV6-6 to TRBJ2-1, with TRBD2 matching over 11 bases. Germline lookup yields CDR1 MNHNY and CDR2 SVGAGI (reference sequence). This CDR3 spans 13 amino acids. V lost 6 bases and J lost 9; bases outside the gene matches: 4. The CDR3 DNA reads TGTGCCAGCAGAAAACTAGCGGGGGTTGAGCAGTTCTTC. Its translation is CASRKLAGVEQFF.

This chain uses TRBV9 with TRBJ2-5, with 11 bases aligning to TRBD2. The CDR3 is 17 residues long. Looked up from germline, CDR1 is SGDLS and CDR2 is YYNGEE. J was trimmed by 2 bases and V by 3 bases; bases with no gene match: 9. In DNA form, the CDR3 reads TGTGCCAGCAGCGCCTCCTCGGGACTAGCGGTGCAAGAGACCCAGTACTTC. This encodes CASSASSGLAVQETQYF. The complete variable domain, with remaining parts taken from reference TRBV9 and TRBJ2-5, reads DSGVTQTPKHLITATGQRVTLRCSPRSGDLSVYWYQQSLDQGLQFLIQYYNGEERAKGNILERFSAQQFPDLHSELNLSSLELGDSALYFCASSASSGLAVQETQYFGPGTRLLVL.

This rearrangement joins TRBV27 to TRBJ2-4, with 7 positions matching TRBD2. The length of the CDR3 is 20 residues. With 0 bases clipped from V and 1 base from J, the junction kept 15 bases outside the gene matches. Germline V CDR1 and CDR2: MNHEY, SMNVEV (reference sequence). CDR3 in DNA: TGTGCCAGCAGTTTATCGTTGCGGGAGTACGACTCGAAGGCCAAAAACATTCAGTACTTC. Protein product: CASSLSLREYDSKAKNIQYF.

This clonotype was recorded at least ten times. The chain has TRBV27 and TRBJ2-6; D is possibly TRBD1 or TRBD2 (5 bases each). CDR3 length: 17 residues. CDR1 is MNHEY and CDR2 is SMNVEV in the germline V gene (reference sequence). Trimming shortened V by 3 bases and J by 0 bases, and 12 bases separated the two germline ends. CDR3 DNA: TGTGCCAGCAGTTTGGGGGACCTAAGCTCTGGGGCCAACGTCCTGACTTTC. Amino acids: CASSLGDLSSGANVLTF.

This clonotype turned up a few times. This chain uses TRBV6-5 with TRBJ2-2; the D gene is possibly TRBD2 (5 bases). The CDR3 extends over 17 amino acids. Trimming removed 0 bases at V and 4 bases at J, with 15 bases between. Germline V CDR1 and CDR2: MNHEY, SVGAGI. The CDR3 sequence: CASSYSQLIGLTGELFF. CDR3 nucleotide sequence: TGTGCCAGCAGTTACTCGCAGCTTATAGGACTCACCGGGGAGCTGTTTTTT.

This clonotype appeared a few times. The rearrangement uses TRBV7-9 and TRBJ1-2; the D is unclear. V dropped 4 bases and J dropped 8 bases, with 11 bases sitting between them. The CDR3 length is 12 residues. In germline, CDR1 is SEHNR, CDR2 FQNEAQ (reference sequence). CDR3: CASSWNMGGYTF. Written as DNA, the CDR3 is TGTGCCAGCAGCTGGAATATGGGAGGCTACACCTTC.

CDR3 loop: CSATPSGGIDTQYF. The CDR3, as DNA: TGCAGTGCCACCCCTAGCGGGGGGATAGATACGCAGTATTTT. The V and J genes are TRBV20-1 and TRBJ2-3; 11 bases align to TRBD2. CDR3 length: 14 residues. V lost 6 bases, J lost 5 bases, and 7 bases stayed unmatched. Looked up from germline, CDR1 is DFQATT and CDR2 is SNEGSKA (reference sequence).

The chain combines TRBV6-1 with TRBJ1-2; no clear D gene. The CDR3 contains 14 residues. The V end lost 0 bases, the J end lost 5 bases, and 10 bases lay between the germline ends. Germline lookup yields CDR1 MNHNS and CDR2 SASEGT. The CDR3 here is CASSEASLQYGYTF. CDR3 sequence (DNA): TGTGCCAGCAGTGAAGCCAGCCTACAATATGGCTACACCTTC.

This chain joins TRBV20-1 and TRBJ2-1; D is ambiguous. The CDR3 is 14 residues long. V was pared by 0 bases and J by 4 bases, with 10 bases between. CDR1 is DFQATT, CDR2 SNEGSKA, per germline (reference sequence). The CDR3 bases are TGCAGTGCTAGAGATCGAGCAGAGTACAATGAGCAGTTCTTC. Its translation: CSARDRAEYNEQFF.

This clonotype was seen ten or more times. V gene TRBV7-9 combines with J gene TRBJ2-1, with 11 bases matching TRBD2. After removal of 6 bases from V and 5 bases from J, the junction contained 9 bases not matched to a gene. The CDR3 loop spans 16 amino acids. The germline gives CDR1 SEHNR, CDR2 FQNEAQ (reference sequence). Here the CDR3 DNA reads TGTGCCAGCAGTCCAACCGGGACTAGCGGAAACAATGAGCAGTTCTTC. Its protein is CASSPTGTSGNNEQFF.

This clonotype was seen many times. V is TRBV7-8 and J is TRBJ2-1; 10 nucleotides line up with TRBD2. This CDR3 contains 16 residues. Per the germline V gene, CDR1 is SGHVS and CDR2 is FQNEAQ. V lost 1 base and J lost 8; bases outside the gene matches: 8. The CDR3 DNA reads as TGTGCCAGCAGCTTAGGGGCGGGACTAGCGAGGGATGAGCAGTTCTTC. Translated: CASSLGAGLARDEQFF.

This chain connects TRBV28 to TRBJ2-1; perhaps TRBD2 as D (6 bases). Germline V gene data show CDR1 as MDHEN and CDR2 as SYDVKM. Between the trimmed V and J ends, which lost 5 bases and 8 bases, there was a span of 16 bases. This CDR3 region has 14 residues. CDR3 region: CASSRRGVVDEQFF. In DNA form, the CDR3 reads TGTGCCAGCAGTAGACGCGGGGTAGTCGATGAGCAGTTCTTC.

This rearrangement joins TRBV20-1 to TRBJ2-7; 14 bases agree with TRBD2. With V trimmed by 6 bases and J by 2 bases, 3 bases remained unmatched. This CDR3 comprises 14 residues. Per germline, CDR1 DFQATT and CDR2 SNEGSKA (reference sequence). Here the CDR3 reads CSATSGRAAYEQYF. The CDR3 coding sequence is TGCAGTGCGACTAGCGGGAGGGCCGCCTACGAGCAGTACTTC.

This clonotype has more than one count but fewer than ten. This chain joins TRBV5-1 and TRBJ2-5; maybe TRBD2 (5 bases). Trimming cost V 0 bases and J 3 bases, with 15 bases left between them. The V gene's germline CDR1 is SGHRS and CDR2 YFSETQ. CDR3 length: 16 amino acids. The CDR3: CASSLGFFREKETQYF. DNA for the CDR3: TGCGCCAGCAGCTTGGGTTTTTTCCGGGAAAAAGAGACCCAGTACTTC.

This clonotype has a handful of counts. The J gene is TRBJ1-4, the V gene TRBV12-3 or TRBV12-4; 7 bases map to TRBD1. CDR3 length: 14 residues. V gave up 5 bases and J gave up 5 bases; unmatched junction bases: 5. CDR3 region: CASSIGGTNEKLFF. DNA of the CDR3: TGTGCCAGCAGTATAGGGGGCACAAATGAAAAACTGTTTTTT.

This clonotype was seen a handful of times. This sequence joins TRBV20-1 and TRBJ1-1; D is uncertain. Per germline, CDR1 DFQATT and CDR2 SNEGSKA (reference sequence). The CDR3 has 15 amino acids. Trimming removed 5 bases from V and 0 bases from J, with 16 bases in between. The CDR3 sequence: CSAEESGLLNTEAFF. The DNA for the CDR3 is TGCAGTGCTGAAGAATCCGGACTGTTGAACACTGAAGCTTTCTTT.

CDR3 sequence reads: CASSTSSQGAANVLTF. In DNA, the CDR3 is TGCGCCAGCAGCACATCATCACAGGGGGCTGCGAACGTCCTGACTTTC. The gene calls are TRBV5-1 and TRBJ2-6; TRBD1 agrees at 9 bases. The J segment lost 10 bases and the V segment lost 4 bases, leaving 12 bases of the junction unmatched. The CDR3 covers 16 residues. Germline CDR1 reads SGHRS; CDR2 reads YFSETQ.

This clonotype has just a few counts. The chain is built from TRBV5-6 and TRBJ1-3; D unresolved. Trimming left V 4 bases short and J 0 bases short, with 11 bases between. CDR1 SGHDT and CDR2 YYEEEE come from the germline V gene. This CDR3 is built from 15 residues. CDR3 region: CASSVWERSGNTIYF. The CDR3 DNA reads TGTGCCAGCAGCGTGTGGGAACGCTCTGGAAACACCATATATTTT.

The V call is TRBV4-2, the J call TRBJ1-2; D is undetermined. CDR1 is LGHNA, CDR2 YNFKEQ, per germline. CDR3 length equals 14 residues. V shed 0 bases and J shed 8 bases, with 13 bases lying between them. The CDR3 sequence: CASSQEIRAWGYTF. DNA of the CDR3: TGTGCCAGCAGCCAAGAGATCCGTGCGTGGGGCTACACCTTC.

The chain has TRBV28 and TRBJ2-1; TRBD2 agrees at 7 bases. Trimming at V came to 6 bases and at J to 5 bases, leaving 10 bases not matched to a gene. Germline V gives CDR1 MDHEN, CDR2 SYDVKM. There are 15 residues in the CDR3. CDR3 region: CASRGGAGKNNEQFF. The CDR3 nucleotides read TGTGCCAGCAGGGGAGGGGCAGGCAAGAACAATGAGCAGTTCTTC.

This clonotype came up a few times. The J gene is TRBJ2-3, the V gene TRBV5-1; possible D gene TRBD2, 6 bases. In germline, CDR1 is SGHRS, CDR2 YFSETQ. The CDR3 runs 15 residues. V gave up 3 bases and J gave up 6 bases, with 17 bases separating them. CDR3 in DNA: TGCGCCAGCAGCTCCGGGAGCAGGAGAGGGGATACGCAGTATTTT. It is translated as CASSSGSRRGDTQYF.

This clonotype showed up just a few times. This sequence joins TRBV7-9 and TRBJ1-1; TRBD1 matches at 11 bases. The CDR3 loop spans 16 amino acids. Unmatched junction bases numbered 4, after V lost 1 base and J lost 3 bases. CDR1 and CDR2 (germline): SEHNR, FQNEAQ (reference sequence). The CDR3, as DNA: TGTGCCAGCAGCTTAGAGGGACAGGGGGTGGACACTGAAGCTTTCTTT. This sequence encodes CASSLEGQGVDTEAFF.

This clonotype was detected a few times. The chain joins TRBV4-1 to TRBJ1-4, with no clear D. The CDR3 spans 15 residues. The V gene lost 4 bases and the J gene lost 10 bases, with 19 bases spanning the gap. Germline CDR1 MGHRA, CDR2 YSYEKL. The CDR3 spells CASSRETQDRRKLFF. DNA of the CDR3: TGCGCCAGCAGCCGCGAGACCCAGGACCGGCGAAAACTGTTTTTT.

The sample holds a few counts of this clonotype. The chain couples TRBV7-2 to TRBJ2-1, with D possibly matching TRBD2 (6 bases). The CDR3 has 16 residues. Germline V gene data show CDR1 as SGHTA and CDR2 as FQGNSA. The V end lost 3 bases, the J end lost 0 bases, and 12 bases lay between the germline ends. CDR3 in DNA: TGTGCCAGCAGCTTGACGGGAGACAACTCCTACAATGAGCAGTTCTTC. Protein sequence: CASSLTGDNSYNEQFF.

CDR3 DNA sequence: TGTGCCACCAGCAGGCCGGGACTTGCTTACAATGAGCAGTTCTTC. The encoded protein is CATSRPGLAYNEQFF. The chain uses TRBV15 and TRBJ2-1; a possible D gene is TRBD2 (6 bases). The CDR3 covers 15 residues. Germline lookup yields CDR1 LNHNV and CDR2 YYDKDF (reference sequence). Trimming shortened V by 3 bases and J by 4 bases, and 13 bases separated the two germline ends.

CDR3 region: CASSLIETPNEQFF. The CDR3 DNA is TGTGCCAGCTCACTCATCGAGACCCCCAATGAGCAGTTCTTC. The chain uses TRBV18 and TRBJ2-1; D is unclear. The V end lost 4 bases, the J end lost 6 bases, and 13 bases lay between the germline ends. CDR3 length: 14 residues. In germline, CDR1 is KGHSH, CDR2 LQKENI.

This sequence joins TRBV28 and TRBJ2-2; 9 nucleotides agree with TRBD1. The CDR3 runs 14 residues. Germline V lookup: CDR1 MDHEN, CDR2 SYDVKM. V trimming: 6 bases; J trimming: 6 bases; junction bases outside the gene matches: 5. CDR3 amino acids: CASRGTGFAGELFF. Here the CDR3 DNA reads TGTGCCAGCAGAGGGACAGGGTTCGCCGGGGAGCTGTTTTTT.

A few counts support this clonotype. Here the CDR3 DNA reads TGTGCCACCAGGGCGGGACAGGGCTTGAACACTGAAGCTTTCTTT. Protein: CATRAGQGLNTEAFF. The V and J genes are TRBV24-1 and TRBJ1-1, with 9 bases lining up with TRBD1. V trimming: 7 bases; J trimming: 0 bases; junction bases outside the gene matches: 5. The CDR3 extends over 15 amino acids. Per germline, CDR1 KGHDR and CDR2 SFDVKD.

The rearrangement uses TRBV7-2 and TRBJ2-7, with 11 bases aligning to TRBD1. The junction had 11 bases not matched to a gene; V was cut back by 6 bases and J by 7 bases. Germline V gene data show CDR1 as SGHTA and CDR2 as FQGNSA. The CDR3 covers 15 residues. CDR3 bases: TGTGCCAGCAGTATTATAGGGACAGGGGGATTGGAGCAGTACTTC. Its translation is CASSIIGTGGLEQYF.